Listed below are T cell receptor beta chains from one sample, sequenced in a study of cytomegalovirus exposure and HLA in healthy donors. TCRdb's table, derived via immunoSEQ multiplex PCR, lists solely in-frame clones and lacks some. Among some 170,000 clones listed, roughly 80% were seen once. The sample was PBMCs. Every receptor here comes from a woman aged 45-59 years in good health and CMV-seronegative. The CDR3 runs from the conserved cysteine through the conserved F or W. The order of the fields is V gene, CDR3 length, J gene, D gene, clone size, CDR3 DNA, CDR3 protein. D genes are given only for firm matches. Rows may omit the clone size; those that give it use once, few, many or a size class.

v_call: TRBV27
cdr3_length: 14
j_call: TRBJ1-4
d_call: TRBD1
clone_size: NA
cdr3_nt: TGTGCCAGCAGTCCTCGACAGGGAAGAGAAAAACTGTTTTTT
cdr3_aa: CASSPRQGREKLFF

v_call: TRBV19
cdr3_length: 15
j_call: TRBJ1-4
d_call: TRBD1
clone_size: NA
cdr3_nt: TGTGCCAGTAGCCTCGGACAGGGGGCAGGTGAAAAACTGTTTTTT
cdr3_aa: CASSLGQGAGEKLFF

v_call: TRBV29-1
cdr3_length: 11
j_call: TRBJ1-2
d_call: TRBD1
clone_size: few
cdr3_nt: TGCAGCGCGATGGGACAGTATGGCTACACCTTC
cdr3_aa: CSAMGQYGYTF

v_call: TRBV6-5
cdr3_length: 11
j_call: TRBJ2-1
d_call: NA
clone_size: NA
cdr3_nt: TGTGCCAGCAGTTACCTCAATGAGCAGTTCTTC
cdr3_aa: CASSYLNEQFF

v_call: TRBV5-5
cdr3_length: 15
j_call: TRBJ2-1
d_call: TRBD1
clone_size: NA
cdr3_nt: TGTGCCAGCAGCTTGGGAGGGGGCGCCTACAATGAGCAGTTCTTC
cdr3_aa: CASSLGGGAYNEQFF

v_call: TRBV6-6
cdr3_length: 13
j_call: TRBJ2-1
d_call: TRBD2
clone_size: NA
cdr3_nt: TGTGCCAGCAGTTATCGTGGGGAGGGTGAGCAGTTCTTC
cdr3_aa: CASSYRGEGEQFF

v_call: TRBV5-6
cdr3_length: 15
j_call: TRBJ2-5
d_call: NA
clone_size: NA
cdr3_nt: TGTGCCAGCAGCTTGGTGGCAGGGCGACAAGAGACCCAGTACTTC
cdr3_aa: CASSLVAGRQETQYF

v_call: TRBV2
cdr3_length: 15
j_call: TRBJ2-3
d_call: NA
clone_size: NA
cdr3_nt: TGTGCCAGCAGTAGGGGGGGTAAAAAGACAGATACGCAGTATTTT
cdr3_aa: CASSRGGKKTDTQYF

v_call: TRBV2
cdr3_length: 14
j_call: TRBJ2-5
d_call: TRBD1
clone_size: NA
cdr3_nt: TGTGCCAGCAGCGCCGACAGGGTCCAAGAGACCCAGTACTTC
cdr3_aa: CASSADRVQETQYF

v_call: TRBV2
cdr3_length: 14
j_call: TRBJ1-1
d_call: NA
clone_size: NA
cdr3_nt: TGTGCCAGCAGTGCAAACAGGGCTAACACTGAAGCTTTCTTT
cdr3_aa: CASSANRANTEAFF

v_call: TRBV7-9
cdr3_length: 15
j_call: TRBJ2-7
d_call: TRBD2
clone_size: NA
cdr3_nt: TGTGCCAGCAGCTTAACCGGGGACTACATCTACGAGCAGTACTTC
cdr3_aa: CASSLTGDYIYEQYF

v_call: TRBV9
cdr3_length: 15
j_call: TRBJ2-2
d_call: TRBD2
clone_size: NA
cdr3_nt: TGTGCCAGCAGCCCTCGACTAGCCTCCCTGGGGGAGCTGTTTTTT
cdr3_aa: CASSPRLASLGELFF

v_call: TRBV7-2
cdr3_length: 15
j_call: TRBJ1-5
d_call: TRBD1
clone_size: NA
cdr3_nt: TGTGCCAGCAGACCTCGGACAGGGCCAAATCAGCCCCAGCATTTT
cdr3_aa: CASRPRTGPNQPQHF

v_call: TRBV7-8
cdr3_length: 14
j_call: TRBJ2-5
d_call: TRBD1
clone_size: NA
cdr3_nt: TGTGCCAGCAGGGATCCGGGACAGCAAGAGACCCAGTACTTC
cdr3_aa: CASRDPGQQETQYF

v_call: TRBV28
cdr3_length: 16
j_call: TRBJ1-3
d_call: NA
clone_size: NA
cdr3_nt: TGTGCCAGCAGTTTATCCTCGGGAAACCCTGGAAACACCATATATTTT
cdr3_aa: CASSLSSGNPGNTIYF

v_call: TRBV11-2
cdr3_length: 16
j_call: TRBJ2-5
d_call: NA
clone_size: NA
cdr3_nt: TGTGCCAGCAGCTCATCTCGGGGTGTACCAAGAGAGACCCAGTACTTC
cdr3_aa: CASSSSRGVPRETQYF

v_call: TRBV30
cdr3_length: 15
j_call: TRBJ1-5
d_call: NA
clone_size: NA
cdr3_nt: TGTGCCTGGAGTCTCGGACAGTATAGCAATCAGCCCCAGCATTTT
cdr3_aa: CAWSLGQYSNQPQHF

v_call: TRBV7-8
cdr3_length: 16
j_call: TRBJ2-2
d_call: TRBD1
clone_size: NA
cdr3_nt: TGTGCCAGCAGCTTGGGGACAGGGAAGAACACCGGGGAGCTGTTTTTT
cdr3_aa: CASSLGTGKNTGELFF

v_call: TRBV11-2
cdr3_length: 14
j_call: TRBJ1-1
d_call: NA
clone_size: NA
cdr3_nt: TGTGCCAGCAGCTTCGTACCCAGGAACACTGAAGCTTTCTTT
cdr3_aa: CASSFVPRNTEAFF

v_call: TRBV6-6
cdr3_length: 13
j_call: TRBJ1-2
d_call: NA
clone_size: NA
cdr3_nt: TGTGCCAGCAGTCCGGGAGGCCTTTACGGCTACACCTTC
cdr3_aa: CASSPGGLYGYTF

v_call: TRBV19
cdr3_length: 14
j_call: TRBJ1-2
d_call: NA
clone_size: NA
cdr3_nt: TGTGCCAGTAGTATCGGTCCCGGCGGCTATGGCTACACCTTC
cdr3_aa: CASSIGPGGYGYTF

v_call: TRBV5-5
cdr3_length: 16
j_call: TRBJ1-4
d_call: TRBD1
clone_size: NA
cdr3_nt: TGTGCCAGCAGCTTCCAGGGGGGTAACACTAATGAAAAACTGTTTTTT
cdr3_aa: CASSFQGGNTNEKLFF

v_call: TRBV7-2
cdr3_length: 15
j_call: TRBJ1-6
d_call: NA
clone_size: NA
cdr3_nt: TGTGCCAGCAGCTTAACGGGTAATCCTAATTCACCCCTCCACTTT
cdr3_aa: CASSLTGNPNSPLHF

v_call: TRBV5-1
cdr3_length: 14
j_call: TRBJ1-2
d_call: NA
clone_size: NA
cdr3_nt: TGCGCCAGCAGCTTGGGGCCGACTAACTATGGCTACACCTTC
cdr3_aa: CASSLGPTNYGYTF

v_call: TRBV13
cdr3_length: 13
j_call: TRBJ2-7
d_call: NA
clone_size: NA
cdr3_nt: TGTGCCAGCAGCTCCGTCCTATCCTACGAGCAGTACTTC
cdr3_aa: CASSSVLSYEQYF

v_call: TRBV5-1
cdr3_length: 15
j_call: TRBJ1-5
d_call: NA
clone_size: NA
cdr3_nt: TGCGCCAGCAGCTTACAGGGAGATAGCAATCAGCCCCAGCATTTT
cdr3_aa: CASSLQGDSNQPQHF

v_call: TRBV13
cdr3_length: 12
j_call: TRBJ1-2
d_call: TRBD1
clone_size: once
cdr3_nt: TGTGCCAGCAGCTTGCAGGGGGAGGGCTACACCTTC
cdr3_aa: CASSLQGEGYTF

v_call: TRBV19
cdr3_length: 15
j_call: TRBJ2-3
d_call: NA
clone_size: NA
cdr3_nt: TGTGCCAGTAGTCCGGTCTTAGCCGACACAGATACGCAGTATTTT
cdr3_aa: CASSPVLADTDTQYF

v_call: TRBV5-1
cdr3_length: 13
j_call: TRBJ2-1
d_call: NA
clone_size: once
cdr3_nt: TGCGCCAGCAGCTACGGACTATTGGATGAGCAGTTCTTC
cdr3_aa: CASSYGLLDEQFF

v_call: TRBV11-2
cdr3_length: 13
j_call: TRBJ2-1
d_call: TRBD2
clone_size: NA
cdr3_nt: TGTGCCAGCAGCGCCAGCGGGAATCGAGAGCAGTTCTTC
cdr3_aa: CASSASGNREQFF

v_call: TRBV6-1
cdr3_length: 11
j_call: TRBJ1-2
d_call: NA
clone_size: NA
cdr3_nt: TGTGCCAGCCTACGGGAGAATGGCTACACCTTC
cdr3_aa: CASLRENGYTF

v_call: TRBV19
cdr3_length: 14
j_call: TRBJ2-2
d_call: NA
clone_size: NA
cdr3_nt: TGTGCCAGTAGACCGACAGGCTCCACCGGGGAGCTGTTTTTT
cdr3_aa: CASRPTGSTGELFF

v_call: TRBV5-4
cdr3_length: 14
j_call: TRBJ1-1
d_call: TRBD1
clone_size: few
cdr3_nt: TGTGCCAGCAGCTTGGGACAGGGCGGGACTGAAGCTTTCTTT
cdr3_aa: CASSLGQGGTEAFF

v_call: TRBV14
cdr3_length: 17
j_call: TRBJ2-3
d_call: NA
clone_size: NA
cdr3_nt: TGTGCCAGCAGCCAAGAAGGGAGCCCGGGATACACAGATACGCAGTATTTT
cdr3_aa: CASSQEGSPGYTDTQYF

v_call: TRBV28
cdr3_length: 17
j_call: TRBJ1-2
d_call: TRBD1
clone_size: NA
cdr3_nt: TGTGCCAGCAGTTCTCTAGGACAGGGGGCGCCTAACTATGGCTACACCTTC
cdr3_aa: CASSSLGQGAPNYGYTF

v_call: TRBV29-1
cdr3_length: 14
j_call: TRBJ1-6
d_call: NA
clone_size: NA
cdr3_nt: TGCAGCGCCCGATCCGGGAGGGCAAACTCACCCCTCCACTTT
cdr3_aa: CSARSGRANSPLHF

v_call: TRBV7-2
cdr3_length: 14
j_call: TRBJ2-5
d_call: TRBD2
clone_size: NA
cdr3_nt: TGTGCCAGCAGCTTAGGCCGGGGGGGAGAGACCCAGTACTTC
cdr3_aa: CASSLGRGGETQYF

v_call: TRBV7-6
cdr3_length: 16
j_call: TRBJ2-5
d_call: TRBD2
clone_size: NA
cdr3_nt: TGTGCCAGCAGTTCACCTCTCGGGACTACGGGAGAGACCCAGTACTTC
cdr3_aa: CASSSPLGTTGETQYF

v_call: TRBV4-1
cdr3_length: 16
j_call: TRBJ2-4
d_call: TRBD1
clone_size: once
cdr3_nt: TGCGCCAGCAGCCAAGATCGGGACAGTTATGGGGACATTCAGTACTTC
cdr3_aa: CASSQDRDSYGDIQYF

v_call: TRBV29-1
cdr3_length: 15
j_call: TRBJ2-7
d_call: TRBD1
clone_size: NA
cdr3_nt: TGCAGCGCCATACCAGAAGGGACAGGGGCCTACGAGCAGTACTTC
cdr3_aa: CSAIPEGTGAYEQYF

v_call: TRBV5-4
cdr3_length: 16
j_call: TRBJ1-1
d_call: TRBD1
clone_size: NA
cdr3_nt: TGTGCCAGCAGCATTGACAGGGGGGAGGTATACACTGAAGCTTTCTTT
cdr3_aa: CASSIDRGEVYTEAFF

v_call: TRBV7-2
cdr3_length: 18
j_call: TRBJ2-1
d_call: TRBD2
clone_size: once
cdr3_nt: TGTGCCAGCAGCTTAGCTGGTCGGAGCGGGAGGTACTACAATGAGCAGTTCTTC
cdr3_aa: CASSLAGRSGRYYNEQFF